This T cell receptor (beta chain) was found in a study of memory CD4+ T cells and cytomegalovirus serostatus. Authors' data handling: Out-of-frame sequences were removed, leaving 2 million to 2.5 million distinct TCRbeta sequences. The assay was immunoSEQ multiplex PCR, and TCRdb's table has in-frame clones only and misses some. The V and J calls and clone size are taken from that table; D and trimming were inferred from the DNA. The sample contains 75,000 to 90,000 clones, less than 90% of which appear only once. Trimming took 6 bases from V and 0 from J, leaving 15 bases between them. The CDR3 runs to 15 residues. Germline V gene data show CDR1 as SGHRS and CDR2 as YFSETQ. Single viable CD3+CD4+CD8-CD45RO+ cells were sorted as the memory CD4+ T cells. CD4+ T cells were isolated by positive magnetic selection. About this clone itself: The antigen is unknown.

Study-wide points: Suggested: most of the CMV-linked TCR signature lies in CD4+ memory cells. 67 of 164 known CMV-associated TCRbeta sequences appeared in CD4+ memory.

This chain joins TRBV5-1 and TRBJ1-1, with a tentative D call TRBD1 (5 bases). The sequenced sample consisted of memory CD4+ T cells from blood. This TCR was sampled from an adult in good health and CMV-seronegative. CDR3 nucleotides: TGCGCCAGCACTCCGCGGGGCGGGCTGAACACTGAAGCTTTCTTT. As protein: CASTPRGGLNTEAFF. The variable domain in full, with the rest retrieved from reference TRBV5-1 and TRBJ1-1, is KAGVTQTPRYLIKTRGQQVTLSCSPISGHRSVSWYQQTPGQGLQFLFEYFSETQRNKGNFPGRFSGRQFSNSRSEMNVSTLELGDSALYLCASTPRGGLNTEAFFGQGTRLTVV.